This T cell receptor beta chain originates from a study of response to subunit inactivated influenza vaccine. A single record per CDR3 protein comes from TCRdb applying MiXCR to the RT-PCR reads. The table shows some 640,000 distinct CDR3 sequences, with 11% to 15% occurring only once. This clonotype occurred a few times. Germline-derived CDR1 and CDR2 are MDHEN and SYDVKM. The CDR3 has 14 amino acids. J lost 2 bases, V lost 8 bases, and 4 bases had no gene match. The material was PBMCs from blood, obtained 14 to 15 days before vaccination. This receptor was identified in a man aged 45-60 years who received an inactivated influenza vaccine. The rearrangement uses TRBV28 and TRBJ1-4, with 8 positions matching TRBD1. The CDR3 loop is CASGWTGTNEKLFF. The CDR3, as DNA: TGTGCCAGCGGTTGGACAGGGACTAATGAAAAACTGTTTTTT.